The sample holds many counts of the clone carrying this TCR beta chain. Its antigen remains unidentified. The V gene end was trimmed by 4 bases and the J gene end by 7 bases; junction bases not matched to a gene: 5. Germline assignment: CDR1 MNHNS and CDR2 SASEGT. The length of the CDR3 is 14 residues. Moderate-to-severe activity, CAS ≥3, NOSPECS ≥4 and duration under 3 months were recorded for donors with ophthalmopathy. For repertoire sequencing, the TCR beta CDR3 regions were amplified from RNA transcripts. HTBI-primed first-round RT-PCR preceded second-round multiplex PCR. TCRdb reprocessed the multiplex PCR reads with MiXCR, giving one entry per CDR3 protein. The sample consists of about 220,000 distinct CDR3 sequences, roughly 21% of them appearing once. These data come from a study of Graves' ophthalmopathy and Graves' hyperthyroidism. Study-wide points: Most thyroid-expanded clonotypes exceeding 0.001 frequency were also found in blood.

This chain joins TRBV6-1 and TRBJ2-2; TRBD2 matches at 8 bases. Sequencing was performed on peripheral blood. This TCR was recovered from a woman in her forties or fifties with Graves' ophthalmopathy. The CDR3 nucleotides read TGTGCCAGCAGTGGGACTAGCTGGGGCGGGGAGCTGTTTTTT. This translates into CASSGTSWGGELFF.